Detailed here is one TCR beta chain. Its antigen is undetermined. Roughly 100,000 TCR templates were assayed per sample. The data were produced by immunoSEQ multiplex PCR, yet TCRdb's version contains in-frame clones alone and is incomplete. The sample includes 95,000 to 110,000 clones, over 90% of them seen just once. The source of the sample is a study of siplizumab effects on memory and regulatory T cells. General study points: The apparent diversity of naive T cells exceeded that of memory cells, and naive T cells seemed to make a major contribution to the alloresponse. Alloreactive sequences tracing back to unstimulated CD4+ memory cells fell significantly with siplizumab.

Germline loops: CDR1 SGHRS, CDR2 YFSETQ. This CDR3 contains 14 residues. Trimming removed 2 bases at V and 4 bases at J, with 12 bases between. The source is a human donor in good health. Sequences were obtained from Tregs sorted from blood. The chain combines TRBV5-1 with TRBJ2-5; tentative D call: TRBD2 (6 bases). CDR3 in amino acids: CASSFGSSGETQYF. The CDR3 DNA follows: TGCGCCAGCAGCTTCGGGAGTTCGGGAGAGACCCAGTACTTC. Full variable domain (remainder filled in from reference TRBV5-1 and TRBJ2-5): KAGVTQTPRYLIKTRGQQVTLSCSPISGHRSVSWYQQTPGQGLQFLFEYFSETQRNKGNFPGRFSGRQFSNSRSEMNVSTLELGDSALYLCASSFGSSGETQYFGPGTRLLVL.